The clone carrying this T cell receptor (beta chain) turned up a few times. Sequencing was performed with immunoSEQ multiplex PCR; in TCRdb, only in-frame clones are kept and a portion is missing. The sample comprises hundreds of thousands of clones, 75% to 90% of which are singletons, and 0.9% to 1.2% rests with the top ten. V shed 2 bases, J shed 7 bases, and the junction held 19 bases outside the gene matches. Germline V lookup: CDR1 GTSNPN, CDR2 SVGIG (reference sequence). This CDR3 is 17 amino acids long. The sample belongs to a study of blood T cell repertoires in COVID-19. Study-wide context: COVID-19 samples collected from the United States, Italy and Spain covered acute and convalescent phases.

Participants spanned ages about 18 to 95 years and resided in 20 to 30 US areas. Sequences were obtained from PBMCs or T cells enriched from blood (not recorded which). V gene TRBV30 combines with J gene TRBJ1-2, with 7 bases aligning to TRBD1. The TCR originated in a man aged 30-40 years who had recovered from COVID-19. The CDR3 loop reads CAWSFRWSDRLSSGYTF. The CDR3, as DNA: TGTGCCTGGAGTTTTAGGTGGTCGGACAGGCTTAGTTCTGGCTACACCTTC.